This is a list of T cell receptor beta chains from one sample in a study of CD8+CD57+ T cells in acquired aplastic anemia. MiXCR, applied by TCRdb to the reads, yields one record per CDR3 protein. The sample records about 160,000 distinct CDR3 sequences, roughly half being singletons. Specimen: sorted CD4+, CD8+, or CD8+CD57+ T cells (not recorded which) from PBMCs. These receptors originate from a human donor with aplastic anemia. Each CDR3 is given with its conserved first and last residue. A D gene is named only where the DNA matches it firmly. Clone size is given for some rows only: seen once, a few or many times, or a class if the clone is expanded.

V gene: TRBV6-5
D gene: .
J gene: TRBJ1-5
clone size: many
CDR3 DNA: TGTGCCAGCAGTTACAGGGTGGAACAGCCCCAGCATTTT
CDR3 protein: CASSYRVEQPQHF

V gene: TRBV20-1
D gene: .
J gene: TRBJ1-4
clone size: .
CDR3 DNA: TGCAGTGCCAGAGGGGGGAGAGGTGAAAAACTGTTTTTT
CDR3 protein: CSARGGRGEKLFF

V gene: TRBV5-4
D gene: .
J gene: TRBJ2-2
clone size: many
CDR3 DNA: TGTGCCAGCAGCGCCCAAGACACCGGGGAGCTGTTTTTT
CDR3 protein: CASSAQDTGELFF

V gene: TRBV15
D gene: .
J gene: TRBJ2-7
clone size: .
CDR3 DNA: TGTGCCACCAGCAGGGGCAATCAAGGTGGCGAGCAGTACTTC
CDR3 protein: CATSRGNQGGEQYF

V gene: TRBV7-2
D gene: TRBD1
J gene: TRBJ1-2
clone size: .
CDR3 DNA: TGTGCCAGCAGCCGAGGGGGCGATGGCTACACCTTC
CDR3 protein: CASSRGGDGYTF

V gene: TRBV20-1
D gene: .
J gene: TRBJ2-5
clone size: .
CDR3 DNA: TGCAGTGCTAGAGAGGGGGACCAAGAGACCCAGTACTTC
CDR3 protein: CSAREGDQETQYF

V gene: TRBV2
D gene: .
J gene: TRBJ2-1
clone size: many
CDR3 DNA: TGTGCCAGCAGTGAATGGGCAGGGAATGGGAATGAGCAGTTCTTC
CDR3 protein: CASSEWAGNGNEQFF

V gene: TRBV19
D gene: TRBD2
J gene: TRBJ2-2
clone size: many
CDR3 DNA: TGTGCCAGTGCTTTAGCGGGACTAACCGGGGAGCTGTTTTTT
CDR3 protein: CASALAGLTGELFF

V gene: TRBV3-1
D gene: .
J gene: TRBJ2-1
clone size: .
CDR3 DNA: TGTGCCAGCAGCCAGATGGGCCAGGGTGAGCAGTTCTTC
CDR3 protein: CASSQMGQGEQFF

V gene: TRBV20-1
D gene: TRBD2
J gene: TRBJ2-3
clone size: .
CDR3 DNA: TGCAGTGCTCCTAGCGGGGGGCCCATTCCTACGCAGTATTTT
CDR3 protein: CSAPSGGPIPTQYF

V gene: TRBV19
D gene: TRBD1
J gene: TRBJ1-2
clone size: many
CDR3 DNA: TGTGCCAGTAGGGCCCCGGGACAGGGAGGCGGCTACACCTTC
CDR3 protein: CASRAPGQGGGYTF

V gene: TRBV5-4
D gene: TRBD2
J gene: TRBJ2-2
clone size: .
CDR3 DNA: TGTGCCAGCAGCTTTCAGACTAGCCGGTCCGGGGAGCTGCTTTTT
CDR3 protein: CASSFQTSRSGELLF

V gene: TRBV15
D gene: .
J gene: TRBJ1-1
clone size: .
CDR3 DNA: TGTGCCACCAGCAGAGATTATCAGGGACTTGGCACTGAAGCTTTCTTT
CDR3 protein: CATSRDYQGLGTEAFF

V gene: TRBV10-3
D gene: .
J gene: TRBJ1-1
clone size: .
CDR3 DNA: TGTGCCGGCAGAGCGGAGGAGGGGAACACTGAAGCTGTCTTT
CDR3 protein: CAGRAEEGNTEAVF

V gene: TRBV7-3
D gene: .
J gene: TRBJ2-7
clone size: .
CDR3 DNA: TGTGCCAGCAGCAACCCAGGGAACGAGCAGTACTTC
CDR3 protein: CASSNPGNEQYF

V gene: TRBV11-3
D gene: .
J gene: TRBJ2-3
clone size: many
CDR3 DNA: TGTGCCAGCAGCCGAGGAGATACGCAGTATTTT
CDR3 protein: CASSRGDTQYF

V gene: TRBV25-1
D gene: TRBD1
J gene: TRBJ1-2
clone size: .
CDR3 DNA: TGTGCCAGCAGTGACGACAGGACAGGGGGCTTTGGCTACACCTTC
CDR3 protein: CASSDDRTGGFGYTF

V gene: TRBV24-1
D gene: .
J gene: TRBJ2-1
clone size: once
CDR3 DNA: TGTGCCACCAGTGATTCGGACGGAAACAATGAGCAGTTCTTC
CDR3 protein: CATSDSDGNNEQFF